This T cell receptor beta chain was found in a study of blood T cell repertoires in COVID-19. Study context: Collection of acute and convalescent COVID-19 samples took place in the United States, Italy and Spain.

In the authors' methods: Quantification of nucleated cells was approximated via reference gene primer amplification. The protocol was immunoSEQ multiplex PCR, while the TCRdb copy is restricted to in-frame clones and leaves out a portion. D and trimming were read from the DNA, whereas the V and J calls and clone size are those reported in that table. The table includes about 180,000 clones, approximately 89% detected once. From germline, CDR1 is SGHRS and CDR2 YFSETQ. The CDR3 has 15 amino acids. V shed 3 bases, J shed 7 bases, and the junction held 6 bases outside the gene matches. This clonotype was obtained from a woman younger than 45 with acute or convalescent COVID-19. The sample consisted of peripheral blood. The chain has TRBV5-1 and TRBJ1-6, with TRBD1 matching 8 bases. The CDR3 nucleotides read TGCGCCAGCAGCTATACAGGGGGGTCGAATTCACCCCTCCACTTT. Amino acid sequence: CASSYTGGSNSPLHF. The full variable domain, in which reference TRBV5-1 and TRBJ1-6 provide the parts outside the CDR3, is KAGVTQTPRYLIKTRGQQVTLSCSPISGHRSVSWYQQTPGQGLQFLFEYFSETQRNKGNFPGRFSGRQFSNSRSEMNVSTLELGDSALYLCASSYTGGSNSPLHFGNGTRLTVT.